This TCR beta chain was sequenced in a study of T-cell reconstitution after alpha-beta-depleted transplantation in children. This clonotype was observed at least ten times. For TCRbeta, the library was prepared with unique molecular identifiers. TCRdb ran MiXCR on the PCR reads and lists one entry per CDR3 protein. The sample consists of about 540,000 distinct CDR3 sequences, approximately 20% of them appearing once. There are 13 residues in the CDR3. The V end was cut by 3 bases, the J end by 1 base, with 6 bases between. Germline CDR1 MDHEN, CDR2 SYDVKM. This receptor was obtained from a human donor who donated a stem cell graft to a child with acute lymphoblastic leukemia. This specimen was PBMCs from the stem cell graft donor, taken from the stem cell graft. J is TRBJ2-5 and V is TRBV28; a possible D gene is TRBD2 (5 bases). CDR3 sequence: CASSFGVQETQYF. For the CDR3, the DNA is TGTGCCAGCAGTTTCGGGGTCCAAGAGACCCAGTACTTC.